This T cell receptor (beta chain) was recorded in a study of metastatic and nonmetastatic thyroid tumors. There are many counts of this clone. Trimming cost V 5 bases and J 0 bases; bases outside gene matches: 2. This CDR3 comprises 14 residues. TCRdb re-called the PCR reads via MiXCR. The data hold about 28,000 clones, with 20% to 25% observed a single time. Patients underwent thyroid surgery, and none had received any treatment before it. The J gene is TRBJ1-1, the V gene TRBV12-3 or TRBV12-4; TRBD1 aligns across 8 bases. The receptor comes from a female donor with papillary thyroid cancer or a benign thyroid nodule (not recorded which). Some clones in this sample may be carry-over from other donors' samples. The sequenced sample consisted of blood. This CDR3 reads CASSPDRVNTEAFF. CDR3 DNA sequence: TGTGCCAGCAGTCCGGACAGGGTGAACACTGAAGCTTTCTTT.